The 15 T cell receptor beta chains reported below all come from one sample, sequenced in a study of cytomegalovirus exposure and HLA in healthy donors. PCR amplification relied on 60 Vbeta primers (plus 13 Jbeta primers). TCRdb's table, derived via immunoSEQ multiplex PCR, lists solely in-frame clones and lacks some. The sample spans around 200,000 clones; the ten largest clones claim 1.1%. The sequencing sample was made of PBMCs. These receptors all come from a girl aged 2-10 years in good health and CMV-seropositive.

The rearrangement uses TRBV5-4 and TRBJ1-1, with TRBD1 as a possible D gene (5 bases). The germline V gene has CDR1 SGHNT and CDR2 YYREEE (reference sequence). This CDR3 is 14 amino acids long. V gave up 4 bases and J gave up 0 bases, with 10 bases separating them. CDR3 amino acids: CASSPRVMNTEAFF. The CDR3 nucleotides read TGTGCCAGCAGCCCCAGGGTTATGAACACTGAAGCTTTCTTT. Filled out from reference TRBV5-4 and TRBJ1-1, the complete variable domain reads ETGVTQSPTHLIKTRGQQVTLRCSSQSGHNTVSWYQQALGQGPQFIFQYYREEENGRGNFPPRFSGLQFPNYSSELNVNALELDDSALYLCASSPRVMNTEAFFGQGTRLTVV.

The V call is TRBV7-3, the J call TRBJ1-5; 8 bases fit TRBD1. With 5 bases clipped from V and 5 bases from J, the junction kept 2 bases outside the gene matches. The CDR3 length is 13 residues. Germline values: CDR1 SGHTA, CDR2 FQGTGA. The CDR3 here is CASSPGQDQPQHF. The CDR3 DNA reads TGTGCCAGCAGCCCGGGACAGGATCAGCCCCAGCATTTT.

In regard to this clone: Other DNA variants within this sample encode the same CDR3. This sequence joins TRBV5-1 and TRBJ2-7; a weak D match, TRBD1 (5 bases). The germline V and J ends were trimmed by 0 bases and 3 bases, with 10 bases remaining between them. Germline CDR1 is SGHRS and CDR2 is YFSETQ. The CDR3 spans 14 residues. CDR3 loop: CASSLGQGSYEQYF. The DNA of the CDR3 is TGCGCCAGCAGCTTGGGGCAGGGAAGCTACGAGCAGTACTTC.

The chain uses TRBV5-1 and TRBJ2-5; 9 bases are shared with TRBD1. The CDR3 consists of 15 residues. In germline, CDR1 is SGHRS, CDR2 YFSETQ. J gave up 2 bases and V 4 bases, and 6 bases lay outside the gene matches. This chain's CDR3 is CASSRTGDWQETQYF. CDR3 nucleotides: TGCGCCAGCAGCAGGACAGGGGATTGGCAAGAGACCCAGTACTTC.

This chain's CDR3 is CASSSNPGLIGAFF. As DNA, the CDR3 is TGTGCCAGCAGTTCAAATCCGGGACTAATAGGTGCTTTCTTT. This chain connects TRBV6-5 to TRBJ1-1; possible D gene TRBD1, 5 bases. Deletions cut 4 bases from V and 11 bases from J, with 20 bases between. Looked up from germline, CDR1 is MNHEY and CDR2 is SVGAGI. CDR3 length equals 14 residues.

The gene calls are TRBV4-1 and TRBJ2-3; TRBD1 aligns across 7 bases. From germline, CDR1 is MGHRA and CDR2 YSYEKL. The CDR3 length is 13 residues. The trim removed 1 base at V and 6 bases at J, leaving 1 base unmatched. CDR3 amino acids: CASSQVQGDTQYF. The DNA of the CDR3 is TGCGCCAGCAGCCAAGTACAGGGGGATACGCAGTATTTT.

This rearrangement joins TRBV28 to TRBJ2-7; 12 nucleotides match TRBD2. Unmatched junction bases numbered 9, after V lost 6 bases and J lost 3 bases. This CDR3 is built from 16 residues. Germline CDR1 is MDHEN and CDR2 is SYDVKM. The CDR3 spells CASRDSGLAGHYEQYF. As DNA, the CDR3 is TGTGCCAGCAGGGATTCCGGACTAGCGGGACACTACGAGCAGTACTTC.

The chain combines TRBV9 with TRBJ2-3; D is perhaps TRBD2 (5 bases). V lost 0 bases and J lost 3, with 11 bases in between. The CDR3 runs to 15 residues. Per the germline V gene, CDR1 is SGDLS and CDR2 is YYNGEE. The DNA for the CDR3 is TGTGCCAGCAGCGTAGGTGAACTAGGTACAGATACGCAGTATTTT. It specifies CASSVGELGTDTQYF.

The chain uses TRBV6-5 and TRBJ1-2; the match to TRBD1 covers 8 bases. Unmatched junction bases numbered 11, after V lost 6 bases and J lost 5 bases. CDR3 length: 15 residues. Looked up from germline, CDR1 is MNHEY and CDR2 is SVGAGI. The CDR3 loop reads CASSLGTGPLYGYTF. Here the CDR3 DNA reads TGTGCCAGCAGCCTAGGGACAGGTCCTCTTTATGGCTACACCTTC.

The gene calls are TRBV13 and TRBJ2-1, with 8 bases matching TRBD2. Per germline, CDR1 PRHDT and CDR2 FYEKMQ (reference sequence). This CDR3 region has 15 residues. Trimming at V came to 5 bases and at J to 8 bases, leaving 11 bases not matched to a gene. The CDR3 DNA follows: TGTGCCAGCAGCCTCCCGGGACTAGGAATTGATGAGCAGTTCTTC. Translation gives CASSLPGLGIDEQFF.

In regard to this clone: The junction shows a germline mismatch at one end, possibly a read error. This chain uses TRBV28 with TRBJ1-5; D might be TRBD1 (6 bases). Per the germline V gene, CDR1 is MDHEN and CDR2 is SYDVKM. The CDR3 has 14 residues. CDR3 sequence reads: CGSTGTHDNQPQHF. The CDR3, as DNA: TGCGGCAGCACCGGGACACACGACAATCAGCCCCAGCATTTT.

The chain joins TRBV15 to TRBJ1-1; D perhaps matches TRBD1 (6 bases). Germline lookup yields CDR1 LNHNV and CDR2 YYDKDF (reference sequence). This CDR3 spans 16 amino acids. The ends were cut back, 3 bases at V and 5 bases at J, with 19 bases in the middle. CDR3: CATSRGDTPRGTEAFF. In nucleotides, the CDR3 is TGTGCCACCAGCAGGGGGGACACACCAAGGGGGACTGAAGCTTTCTTT.

The chain employs TRBV2 and TRBJ2-2, with a possible D match to TRBD1 (6 bases). Between the trimmed V and J ends, which lost 3 bases and 6 bases, there was a span of 11 bases. Germline V CDR1 and CDR2: SNHLY, FYNNEI. The CDR3 totals 14 residues. This CDR3 is CASSETGPAGELFF. The DNA of the CDR3 is TGTGCCAGCAGTGAGACAGGCCCTGCCGGGGAGCTGTTTTTT.

The chain joins TRBV7-8 to TRBJ2-7, with D possibly being TRBD1 (6 bases). The V end was cut by 7 bases, the J end by 0 bases, with 13 bases between. This CDR3 has 14 residues. Germline V lookup: CDR1 SGHVS, CDR2 FQNEAQ. CDR3: CASNTQGSSYEQYF. For the CDR3, the DNA is TGTGCCAGCAACACCCAGGGGAGCTCCTACGAGCAGTACTTC.

The V gene is TRBV5-1, the J gene TRBJ2-3, with TRBD2 matching 8 bases. CDR3 length: 19 residues. V shed 4 bases and J 1 base; nucleotides not matched to a gene: 17. CDR1 is SGHRS and CDR2 is YFSETQ in the germline V gene. CDR3 in DNA: TGCGCCAGCAGCCCCTCCCGAGCTGGACTAGCTGGAGGCACAGATACGCAGTATTTT. This gives the protein CASSPSRAGLAGGTDTQYF.